This T cell receptor (beta chain) stems from a study of blood T cell repertoires in COVID-19. Turning to the study itself: T cells, B-cell-depleted T cells, or PBMCs provided the cDNA or gDNA that served as material.

Per the authors' pipeline: Reference gene primer amplification gave estimated nucleated cell counts. Sequencing was performed with immunoSEQ multiplex PCR; in TCRdb, only in-frame clones are kept and a portion is missing. Clone size and V and J calls were adopted from that table, with D and trimming inferred from the DNA. The table shows approximately 430,000 clones, with 75% to 90% occurring only once. The CDR3 contains 17 residues. The V end was cut by 5 bases, the J end by 0 bases, with 19 bases between. Germline V gene sequence: CDR1 MNHEY, CDR2 SMNVEV (reference sequence). The source material was peripheral blood. The chain combines TRBV27 with TRBJ1-2; no clear D. The TCR originated in a woman aged 25 to 39 with active or convalescent COVID-19. In nucleotides, the CDR3 is TGTGCCAGCAGTGCAGCCCCTAGCAGTACAGCTAACTATGGCTACACCTTC. It codes for CASSAAPSSTANYGYTF.